A single sample is the source of the 30 T cell receptor beta chains below, sequenced in a study of regulatory T cells in long-lasting Graves disease. Building of the TCR beta libraries involved iRepertoire HTBI primers and Arm-PCR of CDR3 regions. TCRdb reprocessed the multiplex PCR reads with MiXCR, giving one entry per CDR3 protein. The table includes some 460,000 distinct CDR3 sequences, 15% to 20% detected once. As for time point: newly diagnosed GD, antithyroid drugs for less than 3 months. Scientists built the TCR library using RNA that was extracted from PBMCs. The sample also formed part of further work on T cells in Graves' hyperthyroidism and ophthalmopathy.

The sequenced sample was peripheral blood mononuclear cells (PBMCs), obtained at new diagnosis, from a patient treated with antithyroid drugs. The source is a man aged 40-49 years with Graves disease.

This clonotype was recorded many times. The chain is built from TRBV5-1 and TRBJ2-1; D perhaps matches TRBD1 (5 bases). The ends were cut back, 1 base at V and 9 bases at J, with 11 bases in the middle. The CDR3 is made up of 13 amino acids. Germline V lookup: CDR1 SGHRS, CDR2 YFSETQ. In nucleotides, the CDR3 is TGCGCCAGCAGCTTGCTAGGGGTCAGTGAGCAGTTCTTC. It yields the protein CASSLLGVSEQFF.

In this sample, this clonotype turned up many times. This sequence joins TRBV10-3 and TRBJ2-1; 10 bases are a match to TRBD2. Per germline, CDR1 ENHRY and CDR2 SYGVKD. Unmatched junction bases numbered 4, after V lost 3 bases and J lost 5 bases. This CDR3 contains 15 residues. CDR3 DNA: TGTGCCATCAGTGAAGAGCTAGCGGGAGACAATGAGCAGTTCTTC. The encoded protein is CAISEELAGDNEQFF.

This clonotype was seen many times. The V gene is TRBV7-2, the J gene TRBJ2-3; no clear D gene. CDR1 SGHTA and CDR2 FQGNSA come from the germline V gene. Trimming took 4 bases from V and 0 from J, leaving 8 bases between them. The CDR3 contains 14 residues. CDR3 sequence (DNA): TGTGCCAGCAGCTCCACACCAAGCACAGATACGCAGTATTTT. It yields the protein CASSSTPSTDTQYF.

This clonotype has a handful of counts. The chain has TRBV10-3 and TRBJ2-1, with TRBD2 matching over 8 bases. Germline V gene data show CDR1 as ENHRY and CDR2 as SYGVKD. The V gene end was trimmed by 7 bases and the J gene end by 8 bases; junction bases not matched to a gene: 7. The CDR3 is 13 amino acids. The DNA for the CDR3 is TGTGCCATCACGACTAGCGATGACGATGAGCAGTTCTTC. It yields the protein CAITTSDDDEQFF.

Ten or more counts support this clonotype. The chain combines TRBV30 with TRBJ1-1; no definite D call. This CDR3 comprises 11 residues. Germline CDR1 GTSNPN, CDR2 SVGIG (reference sequence). Trimming took 0 bases from V and 6 from J, leaving 5 bases between them. The CDR3: CAWSVTPEAFF. The CDR3 DNA sequence: TGTGCCTGGAGTGTAACCCCTGAAGCTTTCTTT.

This clonotype was found many times. The chain recombines TRBV7-9 with TRBJ2-7, with TRBD2 matching over 12 bases. The V gene's germline CDR1 is SEHNR and CDR2 FQNEAQ (reference sequence). CDR3 length equals 14 residues. J was trimmed by 5 bases and V by 1 base; bases with no gene match: 0. The CDR3 loop reads CASSLGLAGDEQYF. CDR3 sequence (DNA): TGTGCCAGCAGCTTAGGACTAGCGGGAGACGAGCAGTACTTC.

At least ten counts were recorded for this clonotype. This sequence joins TRBV7-8 and TRBJ2-1; 7 bases are a match to TRBD2. With V trimmed by 2 bases and J by 7 bases, 14 bases remained unmatched. The length of the CDR3 is 17 residues. The germline CDR1 and CDR2 sequences are SGHVS and FQNEAQ. CDR3 loop: CASSLTFYVTSRNEQFF. CDR3 in DNA: TGTGCCAGCAGCTTAACTTTTTACGTGACTAGCCGGAATGAGCAGTTCTTC.

This clonotype was seen ten or more times. The gene calls are TRBV12-3 or TRBV12-4 and TRBJ1-1; possibly TRBD1 for D (5 bases). Between the trimmed V and J ends, which lost 5 bases and 11 bases, there was a span of 15 bases. The CDR3 loop spans 12 amino acids. The CDR3 spells CASSTQGRRAFF. For the CDR3, the DNA is TGTGCCAGCAGTACTCAGGGACGGCGGGCTTTCTTT.

V is TRBV20-1 and J is TRBJ2-4; weak D call: TRBD2 (7 bases). This CDR3 has 15 residues. V was shortened by 0 bases and J by 2 bases, with 11 bases between the two germline ends. CDR1 is DFQATT and CDR2 is SNEGSKA in the germline V gene (reference sequence). Here the CDR3 DNA reads TGCAGTGCTAGAGATCGGGGGGCACCCAAAAACATTCAGTACTTC. It encodes CSARDRGAPKNIQYF.

The V and J genes are TRBV19 and TRBJ2-3; 7 nucleotides align to TRBD2. The CDR3 covers 15 residues. V shed 5 bases, J shed 2 bases, and the junction held 7 bases outside the gene matches. The germline gives CDR1 LNHDA, CDR2 SQIVND (reference sequence). CDR3 loop: CASSLRTRSTDTQYF. The DNA for the CDR3 is TGTGCCAGTAGTCTACGGACTAGATCCACAGATACGCAGTATTTT.

The V gene is TRBV10-1, the J gene TRBJ1-2; unclear D gene. The CDR3 consists of 13 residues. Trimming removed 1 base from V and 4 bases from J, with 7 bases in between. The germline gives CDR1 WNHNN, CDR2 SYGVQD (reference sequence). The CDR3 DNA reads as TGCGCCAGCAGTGAGTTACGGTCCTATGGCTACACCTTC. This translates into CASSELRSYGYTF.

This clonotype was seen at least ten times. The chain employs TRBV27 and TRBJ1-4; D may be TRBD1 (6 bases). Germline V gene data show CDR1 as MNHEY and CDR2 as SMNVEV (reference sequence). V dropped 7 bases and J dropped 7 bases, with 16 bases sitting between them. CDR3 length: 14 amino acids. The CDR3 DNA sequence: TGTGCCAGCACCACGGGGGGGCGAGGTGAAAAACTGTTTTTT. Translating gives CASTTGGRGEKLFF.

This clonotype was detected ten times or more. V gene TRBV3-1 combines with J gene TRBJ2-7; a possible D gene is TRBD1 (7 bases). The germline CDR1 and CDR2 sequences are LGHDT and YNNKEL (reference sequence). The length of the CDR3 is 16 residues. The ends were cut back, 4 bases at V and 2 bases at J, with 18 bases in the middle. CDR3 residues: CASSLLGGGETYEQYF. The CDR3 DNA reads as TGTGCCAGCAGCCTCCTCGGAGGGGGCGAGACCTACGAGCAGTACTTC.

The table lists this clonotype with many counts. The chain recombines TRBV12-5 with TRBJ2-3, with 15 nucleotides matching TRBD2. The CDR3 extends over 17 amino acids. Germline CDR1 LGHNT, CDR2 FRNRAP. Losses at the gene ends were 5 bases for V and 5 bases for J; bases not matched to a gene: 8. In DNA, the CDR3 is TGTGCTAGTGGTCGGACTAGCGGGAGGGCCGAGGTAGATACGCAGTATTTT. Translated: CASGRTSGRAEVDTQYF. The full variable domain, its missing parts supplied by reference TRBV12-5 and TRBJ2-3, is DARVTQTPRHKVTEMGQEVTMRCQPILGHNTVFWYRQTMMQGLELLAYFRNRAPLDDSGMPKDRFSAEMPDATLATLKIQPSEPRDSAVYFCASGRTSGRAEVDTQYFGPGTRLTVL.

In its sample, this clonotype was seen many times. The chain is built from TRBV28 and TRBJ2-3; possibly TRBD1 or TRBD2 for D (5 bases each). CDR3 length: 14 amino acids. The germline CDR1 and CDR2 sequences are MDHEN and SYDVKM. Trimming pared 4 bases from V and 0 bases from J, leaving 8 bases between. In nucleotides, the CDR3 is TGTGCCAGCAGTTCCTGGGACAGCACAGATACGCAGTATTTT. It is translated as CASSSWDSTDTQYF.

This clonotype was detected only a few times. J is TRBJ2-5 and V is TRBV19; no reliable D call. The CDR3 length is 12 residues. Trimming removed 6 bases from V and 4 bases from J, with 9 bases in between. CDR1 is LNHDA, CDR2 SQIVND, per germline (reference sequence). CDR3 region: CASSQMRETQYF. DNA of the CDR3: TGTGCCAGTAGCCAAATGAGAGAGACCCAGTACTTC.

The chain links TRBV3-1 to TRBJ1-2; D perhaps matches TRBD1 (6 bases). This CDR3 is built from 17 residues. V was trimmed by 4 bases and J by 4 bases, leaving 22 bases between them. The germline CDR1 and CDR2 sequences are LGHDT and YNNKEL (reference sequence). CDR3 loop: CASSRDRGAQIFYGYTF. The CDR3 nucleotides read TGTGCCAGCAGCCGCGATAGGGGGGCGCAAATTTTCTATGGCTACACCTTC.

For the CDR3, the DNA is TGTGCCAGCAGTTACTCTACCGCTAGCGGGATTAAACCGACCGGGGAGCTGTTTTTT. It translates to CASSYSTASGIKPTGELFF. The chain is built from TRBV5-5 and TRBJ2-2; 9 nucleotides match TRBD2. From germline, CDR1 is SGHKS and CDR2 YYEKEE (reference sequence). The ends lost 5 bases at V and 5 bases at J; junction bases unmatched: 19. The CDR3 contains 19 residues.

The sample holds many counts of this clonotype. The rearrangement joins TRBV27 to TRBJ2-7; D perhaps matches TRBD1 (6 bases). The CDR3 is made up of 14 amino acids. Germline CDR1 is MNHEY and CDR2 is SMNVEV (reference sequence). With 4 bases removed from V and 3 bases from J, the gap between germline ends came to 13 bases. The CDR3 DNA reads as TGTGCCAGCAGTTACAGGGACCCCGTCTACGAGCAGTACTTC. Translation: CASSYRDPVYEQYF.

There are a few counts of this clonotype. The chain uses TRBV29-1 and TRBJ2-2; tentatively, D is TRBD2 (5 bases). Trimming left V 0 bases short and J 4 bases short, with 9 bases between. Germline CDR1 and CDR2: SQVTM and ANQGSEA. The CDR3 length is 14 residues. The CDR3 loop reads CSVEEASGTGELFF. Written as DNA, the CDR3 is TGCAGCGTTGAAGAAGCGAGCGGCACCGGGGAGCTGTTTTTT.

This CDR3 is CASTLSGVNTEAFF. DNA for the CDR3: TGTGCCAGCACTCTATCAGGTGTGAACACTGAAGCTTTCTTT. The chain recombines TRBV12-3 or TRBV12-4 with TRBJ1-1; D remains ambiguous. The V gene lost 7 bases and the J gene lost 0 bases, with 12 bases spanning the gap. The CDR3 has 14 residues.

This clonotype occurred many times. V and J are TRBV30 and TRBJ2-5; possible D gene TRBD1, 6 bases. CDR1 GTSNPN and CDR2 SVGIG come from the germline V gene (reference sequence). V shed 3 bases and J shed 4 bases, with 12 bases lying between them. This CDR3 has 13 amino acids. This CDR3 reads CAWSTGSRETQYF. The CDR3 nucleotides are TGTGCCTGGAGCACAGGGTCCCGAGAGACCCAGTACTTC.

This clonotype was picked up many times. The J gene is TRBJ2-1, the V gene TRBV28; TRBD2 matches at 13 bases. V lost 6 bases to trimming and J lost 4 bases; unmatched junction nucleotides: 15. The CDR3 totals 19 residues. Germline values: CDR1 MDHEN, CDR2 SYDVKM. The CDR3 loop is CASSSLAGGGQLGYNEQFF. In DNA, the CDR3 is TGTGCCAGCAGCTCACTAGCGGGAGGGGGACAACTCGGGTACAATGAGCAGTTCTTC. Drawing the rest from reference TRBV28 and TRBJ2-1, the complete variable domain is DVKVTQSSRYLVKRTGEKVFLECVQDMDHENMFWYRQDPGLGLRLIYFSYDVKMKEKGDIPEGYSVSREKKERFSLILESASTNQTSMYLCASSSLAGGGQLGYNEQFFGPGTRLTVL.

In this sample, this clonotype turned up many times. The chain is built from TRBV5-1 and TRBJ2-2; D perhaps matches TRBD1 (6 bases). CDR3 length: 13 amino acids. Trimming cost V 2 bases and J 7 bases, with 9 bases left between them. From germline, CDR1 is SGHRS and CDR2 YFSETQ. The CDR3 here is CASSFGQNGELFF. In DNA, the CDR3 is TGCGCCAGCAGCTTCGGACAGAACGGGGAGCTGTTTTTT.

The sample holds a few counts of this clonotype. This chain uses TRBV20-1 with TRBJ2-3; 10 bases map to TRBD2. The V and J ends lost 0 bases and 4 bases, in that order; junction bases with no gene match: 13. The CDR3 loop spans 18 amino acids. Germline V CDR1 and CDR2: DFQATT, SNEGSKA (reference sequence). The CDR3 loop reads CSARDLSRLAGAADTQYF. The CDR3, as DNA: TGCAGTGCTAGAGATCTCAGTAGGCTAGCGGGAGCCGCAGATACGCAGTATTTT.

This clonotype has ten or more counts. The CDR3: CASSLGQGMYEQYF. CDR3 DNA sequence: TGTGCCAGCAGTTTAGGGCAGGGGATGTACGAGCAGTACTTC. This sequence joins TRBV27 and TRBJ2-7; D is possibly TRBD1 (6 bases). Trimming shortened V by 2 bases and J by 4 bases, and 12 bases separated the two germline ends. This CDR3 is built from 14 residues. The germline gives CDR1 MNHEY, CDR2 SMNVEV (reference sequence).

This clonotype was recorded many times. J is TRBJ2-1 and V is TRBV11-2, with TRBD2 matching over 10 bases. The CDR3 is 15 residues long. CDR1 is SGHAT, CDR2 FQNNGV, per germline. After removal of 7 bases from V and 9 bases from J, the junction contained 12 bases not matched to a gene. The CDR3, as DNA: TGTGCCAGCACCCAACGTGAGCGGGAGGGCCCTGAGCAGTTCTTC. Amino acids: CASTQREREGPEQFF.

This clonotype was counted at least ten times. The chain employs TRBV7-2 and TRBJ2-3; weak D call: TRBD2 (5 bases). The germline V gene encodes CDR1 SGHTA and CDR2 FQGNSA. Trimming left V 1 base short and J 1 base short, with 12 bases between. The CDR3 extends over 16 amino acids. The CDR3 spells CASSLGASRRTDTQYF. CDR3 DNA: TGTGCCAGCAGCTTAGGCGCTAGCAGACGCACAGATACGCAGTATTTT.

The V gene is TRBV9, the J gene TRBJ1-2; D may be TRBD1 (6 bases). The V end was cut by 0 bases, the J end by 6 bases, with 15 bases between. The CDR3 has 15 amino acids. Per germline, CDR1 SGDLS and CDR2 YYNGEE. This CDR3 is CASSVERGDSNGYTF. CDR3 DNA sequence: TGTGCCAGCAGCGTAGAAAGGGGGGACTCTAATGGCTACACCTTC.

Many counts were recorded for this clonotype. V and J are TRBV12-3 or TRBV12-4 and TRBJ2-6; unclear D gene. Trimming left V 2 bases short and J 4 bases short, with 12 bases between. This CDR3 is built from 16 residues. The chain's CDR3 is CASSLMSGSGANVLTF. CDR3 nucleotide sequence: TGTGCCAGCAGTTTAATGTCCGGGTCCGGGGCCAACGTCCTGACTTTC.